The clone carrying this T cell receptor beta chain has more than one count but fewer than ten. Its antigen is not known. CDR3 length: 15 residues. The germline CDR1 and CDR2 sequences are SGHRS and YFSETQ. J was trimmed by 8 bases and V by 4 bases; bases with no gene match: 14. The data were obtained in a study of cytomegalovirus exposure and HLA in healthy donors. Study findings and constraints: Analysis performed later showed TCR beta chains linked to HLA being more clonally expanded than equally common others. Testing in vitro showed three CMV-associated chains specific for CMV antigens. Exclusion as indistinguishable affected some V segments, including TRBV6-2 and TRBV6-3.

The PCR employed 60 Vbeta primers together with 13 Jbeta primers. Clones were sequenced by immunoSEQ multiplex PCR, and TCRdb holds only the in-frame ones, with some missing. The sample comprises approximately 150,000 clones, around three quarters of which are singletons, and about 3.4% rests with the top ten. This TCR came from a male donor in good health and CMV-seronegative. This chain links TRBV5-1 with TRBJ1-2, with 7 bases identical to TRBD1. Sequenced input: PBMCs. The CDR3 is CASSPRPDRREGYTF. CDR3 in DNA: TGCGCCAGCAGCCCCCGACCGGACAGGCGGGAAGGCTACACCTTC.